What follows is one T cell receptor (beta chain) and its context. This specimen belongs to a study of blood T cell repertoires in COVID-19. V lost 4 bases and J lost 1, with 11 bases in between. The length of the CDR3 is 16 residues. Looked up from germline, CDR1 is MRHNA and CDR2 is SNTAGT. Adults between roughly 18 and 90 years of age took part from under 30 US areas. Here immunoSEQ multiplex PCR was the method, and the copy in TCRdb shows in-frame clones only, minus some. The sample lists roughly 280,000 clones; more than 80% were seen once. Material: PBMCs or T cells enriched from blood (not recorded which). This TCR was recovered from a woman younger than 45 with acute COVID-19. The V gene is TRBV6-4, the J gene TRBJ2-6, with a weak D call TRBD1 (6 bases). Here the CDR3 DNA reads TGTGCCAGCAGTGCCGGGGACACATCTGGGGCCAACGTCCTGACTTTC. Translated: CASSAGDTSGANVLTF.